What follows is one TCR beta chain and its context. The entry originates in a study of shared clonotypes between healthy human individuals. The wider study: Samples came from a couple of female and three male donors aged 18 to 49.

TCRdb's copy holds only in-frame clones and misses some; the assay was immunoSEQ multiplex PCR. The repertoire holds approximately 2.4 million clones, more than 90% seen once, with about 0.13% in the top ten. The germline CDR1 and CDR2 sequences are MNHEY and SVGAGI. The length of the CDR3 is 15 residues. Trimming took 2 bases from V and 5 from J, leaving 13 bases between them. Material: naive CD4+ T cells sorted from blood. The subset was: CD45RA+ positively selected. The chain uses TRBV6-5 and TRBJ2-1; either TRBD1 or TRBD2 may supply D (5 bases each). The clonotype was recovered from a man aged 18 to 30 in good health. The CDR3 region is CASSYAGSPNNEQFF. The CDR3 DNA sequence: TGTGCCAGCAGTTACGCAGGGAGCCCAAACAATGAGCAGTTCTTC.